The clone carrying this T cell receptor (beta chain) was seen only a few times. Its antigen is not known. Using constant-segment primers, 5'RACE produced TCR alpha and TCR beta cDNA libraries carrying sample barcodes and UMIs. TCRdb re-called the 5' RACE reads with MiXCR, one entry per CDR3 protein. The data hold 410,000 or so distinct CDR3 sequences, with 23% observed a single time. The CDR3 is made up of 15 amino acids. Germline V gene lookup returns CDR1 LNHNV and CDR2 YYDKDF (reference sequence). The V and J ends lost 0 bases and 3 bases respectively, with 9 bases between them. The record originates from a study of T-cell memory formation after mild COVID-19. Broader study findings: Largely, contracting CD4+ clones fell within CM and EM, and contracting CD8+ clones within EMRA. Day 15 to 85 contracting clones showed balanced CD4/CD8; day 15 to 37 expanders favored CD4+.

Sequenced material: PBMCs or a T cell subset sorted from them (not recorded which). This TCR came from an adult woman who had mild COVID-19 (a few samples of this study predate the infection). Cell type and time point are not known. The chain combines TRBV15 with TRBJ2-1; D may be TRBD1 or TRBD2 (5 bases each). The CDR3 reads CATSRDVGGYNEQFF. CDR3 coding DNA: TGTGCCACCAGCAGAGATGTTGGGGGCTACAATGAGCAGTTCTTC.